This T cell receptor beta chain was captured in a study of immune cell composition in non-small cell lung cancer. Background on the study: Lung adenocarcinoma or squamous carcinoma made up most tumours. Study-level findings and limits: It was not proven that tumour-reactive clones equal dominant tumour-associated clones. Smoking pack-years did not significantly correlate with tumour TCR-beta clonality.

Germline V lookup: CDR1 SEHNR, CDR2 FQNEAQ (reference sequence). The CDR3 contains 14 residues. Trimming removed 5 bases from V and 5 bases from J; junction bases left unmatched: 6. The normal lung sample lay at least 3 cm, and maximally far, from the tumour. Assay used: immunoSEQ multiplex PCR; TCRdb lists only in-frame clones, some missing. This sample has roughly 2,000 clones, with around 72% found just once. In the case of this clone: The antigen is unknown.

The sequence came from a human donor with non-small cell lung cancer. The chain links TRBV7-9 to TRBJ1-2; 9 bases match TRBD1. What was sequenced was non-adjacent lung tissue. In DNA form, the CDR3 reads TGTGCCAGCAGCCGGACAGGGGAGGAGTATGGCTACACCTTC. It encodes CASSRTGEEYGYTF.